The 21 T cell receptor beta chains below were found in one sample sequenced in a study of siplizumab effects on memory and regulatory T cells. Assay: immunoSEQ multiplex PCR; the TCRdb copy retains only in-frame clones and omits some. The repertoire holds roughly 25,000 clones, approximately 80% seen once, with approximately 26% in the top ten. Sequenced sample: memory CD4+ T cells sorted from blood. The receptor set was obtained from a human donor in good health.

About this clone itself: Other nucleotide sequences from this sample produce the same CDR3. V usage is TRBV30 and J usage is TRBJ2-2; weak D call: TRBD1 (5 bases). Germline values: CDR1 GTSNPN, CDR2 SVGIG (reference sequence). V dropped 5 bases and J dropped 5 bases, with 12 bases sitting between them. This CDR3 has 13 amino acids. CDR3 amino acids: CAWSQGGTGELFF. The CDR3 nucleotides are TGTGCCTGGTCTCAGGGTGGAACCGGGGAGCTGTTTTTT.

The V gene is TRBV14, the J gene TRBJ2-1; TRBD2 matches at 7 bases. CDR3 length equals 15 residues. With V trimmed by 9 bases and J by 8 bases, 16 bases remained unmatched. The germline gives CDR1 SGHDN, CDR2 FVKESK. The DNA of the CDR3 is TGTGCCAGTAGTGGAGGGAGGGCCTATTTGTATGAGCAGTTCTTC. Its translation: CASSGGRAYLYEQFF.

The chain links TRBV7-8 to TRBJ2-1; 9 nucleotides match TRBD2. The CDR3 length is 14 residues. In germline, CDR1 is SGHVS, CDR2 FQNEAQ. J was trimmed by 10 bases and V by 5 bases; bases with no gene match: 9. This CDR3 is CASSILAGAGEQFF. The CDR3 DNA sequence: TGTGCCAGCAGCATTTTAGCGGGAGCCGGGGAGCAGTTCTTC.

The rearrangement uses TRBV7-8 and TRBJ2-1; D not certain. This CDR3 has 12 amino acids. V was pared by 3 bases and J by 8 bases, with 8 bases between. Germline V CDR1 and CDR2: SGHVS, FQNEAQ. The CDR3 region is CASSLEIHEQFF. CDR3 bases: TGTGCCAGCAGCTTGGAGATTCATGAGCAGTTCTTC.

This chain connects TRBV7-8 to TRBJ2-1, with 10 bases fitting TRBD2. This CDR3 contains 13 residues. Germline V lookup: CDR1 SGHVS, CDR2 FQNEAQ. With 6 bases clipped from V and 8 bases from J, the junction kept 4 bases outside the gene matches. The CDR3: CASRASGSHEQFF. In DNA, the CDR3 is TGTGCCAGCAGGGCTAGCGGGAGCCATGAGCAGTTCTTC.

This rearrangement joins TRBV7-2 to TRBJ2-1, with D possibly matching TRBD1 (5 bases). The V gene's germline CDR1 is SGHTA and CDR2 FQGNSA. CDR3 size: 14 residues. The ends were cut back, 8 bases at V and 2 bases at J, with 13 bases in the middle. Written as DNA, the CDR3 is TGTGCCAGCGGGGTAGGGGTAGCCTACAATGAGCAGTTCTTC. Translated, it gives CASGVGVAYNEQFF.

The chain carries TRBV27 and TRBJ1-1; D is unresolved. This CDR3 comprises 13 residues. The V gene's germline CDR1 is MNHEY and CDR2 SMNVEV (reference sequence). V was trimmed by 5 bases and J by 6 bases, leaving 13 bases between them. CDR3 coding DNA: TGTGCCAGCAGTCCGAGGGAACAGTCTGAAGCTTTCTTT. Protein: CASSPREQSEAFF.

The CDR3, as DNA: TGTGCCAGCAGGCCATCCCAGTTCGGGGAGCTGTTTTTT. It codes for CASRPSQFGELFF. The rearrangement joins TRBV6-4 to TRBJ2-2; D gene uncertain. Germline CDR1 is MRHNA and CDR2 is SNTAGT. The CDR3 runs 13 residues. V was cut by 6 bases and J by 7 bases, with 12 bases left in between.

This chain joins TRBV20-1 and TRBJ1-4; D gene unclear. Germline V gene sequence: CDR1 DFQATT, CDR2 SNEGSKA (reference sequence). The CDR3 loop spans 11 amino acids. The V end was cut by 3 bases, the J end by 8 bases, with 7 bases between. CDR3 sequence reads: CSASVGEKLFF. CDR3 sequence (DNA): TGCAGTGCTAGCGTGGGGGAAAAACTGTTTTTT.

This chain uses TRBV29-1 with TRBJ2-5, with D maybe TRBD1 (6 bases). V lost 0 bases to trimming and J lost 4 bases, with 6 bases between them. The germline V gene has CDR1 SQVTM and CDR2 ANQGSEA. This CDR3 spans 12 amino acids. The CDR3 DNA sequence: TGCAGCGTTGAAGAAGGGGGAGAGACCCAGTACTTC. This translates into CSVEEGGETQYF.

CDR3 nucleotide sequence: TGTGCCAGCAGCGCTTCAGGGAGGGTTGACAATGAGCAGTTCTTC. As protein: CASSASGRVDNEQFF. V gene TRBV5-5 combines with J gene TRBJ2-1; TRBD2 matches at 7 bases. Germline lookup yields CDR1 SGHKS and CDR2 YYEKEE (reference sequence). CDR3 length equals 15 residues. V lost 4 bases to trimming and J lost 5 bases; unmatched junction nucleotides: 9.

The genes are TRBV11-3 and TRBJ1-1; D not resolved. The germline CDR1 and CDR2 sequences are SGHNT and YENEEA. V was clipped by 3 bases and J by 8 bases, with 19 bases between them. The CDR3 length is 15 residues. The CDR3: CASSFARPGREEAFF. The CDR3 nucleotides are TGTGCCAGCAGCTTCGCCAGGCCGGGGAGAGAGGAAGCTTTCTTT.

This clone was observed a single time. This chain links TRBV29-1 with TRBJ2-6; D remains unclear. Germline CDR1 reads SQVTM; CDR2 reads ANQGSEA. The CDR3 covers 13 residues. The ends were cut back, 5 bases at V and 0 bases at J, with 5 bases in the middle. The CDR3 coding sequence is TGCAGCGTTAAGAGCTCTGGGGCCAACGTCCTGACTTTC. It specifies CSVKSSGANVLTF.

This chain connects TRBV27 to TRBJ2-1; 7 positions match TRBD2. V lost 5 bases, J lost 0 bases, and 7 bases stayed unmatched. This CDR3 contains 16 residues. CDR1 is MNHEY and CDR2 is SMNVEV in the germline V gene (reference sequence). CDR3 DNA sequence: TGTGCCAGCAGTCCGTCTGGCGGGAGCTCCTACAATGAGCAGTTCTTC. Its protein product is CASSPSGGSSYNEQFF.

CDR3: CAAQLAGGSYEQYF. CDR3 DNA: TGTGCCGCCCAACTAGCGGGAGGGTCCTACGAGCAGTACTTC. This rearrangement joins TRBV6-5 to TRBJ2-7, with 13 nucleotides matching TRBD2. Germline V lookup: CDR1 MNHEY, CDR2 SVGAGI. This CDR3 has 14 amino acids. The V segment lost 11 bases and the J segment 1 base; nucleotides outside the gene matches: 5.

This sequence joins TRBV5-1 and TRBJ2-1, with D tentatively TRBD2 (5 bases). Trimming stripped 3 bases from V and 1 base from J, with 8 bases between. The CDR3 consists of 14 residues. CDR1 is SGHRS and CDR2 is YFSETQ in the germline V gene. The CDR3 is CASSSRGSYNEQFF. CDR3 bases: TGCGCCAGCAGCTCTCGGGGTTCCTACAATGAGCAGTTCTTC.

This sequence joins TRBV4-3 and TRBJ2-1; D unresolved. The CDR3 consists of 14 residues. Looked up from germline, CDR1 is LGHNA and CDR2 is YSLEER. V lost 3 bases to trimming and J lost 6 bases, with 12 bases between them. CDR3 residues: CASSQEHNGNEQFF. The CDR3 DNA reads TGCGCCAGCAGCCAGGAACACAACGGCAATGAGCAGTTCTTC.

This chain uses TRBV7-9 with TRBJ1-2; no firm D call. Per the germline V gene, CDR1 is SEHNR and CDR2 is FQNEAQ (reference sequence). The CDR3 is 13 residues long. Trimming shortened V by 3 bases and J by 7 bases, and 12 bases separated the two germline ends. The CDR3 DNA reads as TGTGCCAGCAGCTTCTCTGGGAGCTCTGGCTACACCTTC. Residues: CASSFSGSSGYTF.

The CDR3 nucleotides read TGTGCCAGCAGCTGGGGGAGGAGGCCCCAGCATTTT. Its translation is CASSWGRRPQHF. The chain recombines TRBV28 with TRBJ1-5; D may be TRBD1 (5 bases). CDR1 and CDR2 (germline): MDHEN, SYDVKM. V dropped 6 bases and J dropped 9 bases, with 12 bases sitting between them. This CDR3 comprises 12 residues.

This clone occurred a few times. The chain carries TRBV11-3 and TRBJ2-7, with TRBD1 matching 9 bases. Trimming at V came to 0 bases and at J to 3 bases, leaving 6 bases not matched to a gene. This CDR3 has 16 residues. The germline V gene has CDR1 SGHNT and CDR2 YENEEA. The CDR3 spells CASSLEQTGGSYEQYF. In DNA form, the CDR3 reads TGTGCCAGCAGCTTAGAGCAGACAGGGGGAAGCTACGAGCAGTACTTC.

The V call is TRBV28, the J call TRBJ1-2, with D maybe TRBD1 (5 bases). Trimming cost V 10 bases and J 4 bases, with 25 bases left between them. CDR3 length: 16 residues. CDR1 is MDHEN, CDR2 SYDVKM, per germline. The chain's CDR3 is CATSGGGATVLYGYTF. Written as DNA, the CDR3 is TGTGCCACCTCCGGAGGAGGGGCAACCGTGCTCTATGGCTACACCTTC.